Presented here are 6 T cell receptor beta chains from one specimen sequenced in a study of blood T cell repertoires in COVID-19. This table comes from immunoSEQ multiplex PCR, and its TCRdb copy is limited to in-frame clones, with some not included. The sample holds fewer than 400,000 clones, roughly 89% seen once. The sequencing input was PBMCs or T cells enriched from blood (not recorded which). The origin of the receptors is a woman in her twenties or thirties who had recovered from COVID-19.

The chain has TRBV10-3 and TRBJ1-1, with 9 bases matching TRBD1. This CDR3 contains 14 residues. Germline values: CDR1 ENHRY, CDR2 SYGVKD. V lost 3 bases and J lost 5; bases outside the gene matches: 4. The CDR3: CAISDGQGRTEAFF. CDR3 coding DNA: TGTGCCATCAGTGACGGACAGGGGAGGACTGAAGCTTTCTTT.

This chain connects TRBV19 to TRBJ2-1; TRBD2 aligns across 7 bases. The CDR3 has 13 amino acids. J gave up 9 bases and V 7 bases, and 9 bases lay outside the gene matches. In germline, CDR1 is LNHDA, CDR2 SQIVND (reference sequence). For the CDR3, the DNA is TGTGCCAGTACGGGGGGTAGCGGTGGTGAGCAGTTCTTC. Protein product: CASTGGSGGEQFF.

This sequence joins TRBV10-3 and TRBJ2-3; 10 bases map to TRBD2. The junction had 10 bases not matched to a gene; V was cut back by 3 bases and J by 4 bases. The germline CDR1 and CDR2 sequences are ENHRY and SYGVKD. This CDR3 is 17 amino acids long. This chain's CDR3 is CAISDLAGGRSPDTQYF. The CDR3 coding sequence is TGTGCCATCAGTGATTTAGCGGGGGGCCGTTCGCCAGATACGCAGTATTTT.

J is TRBJ1-1 and V is TRBV2, with no clear D. Trimming stripped 7 bases from V and 11 bases from J, with 20 bases between. Looked up from germline, CDR1 is SNHLY and CDR2 is FYNNEI. The CDR3 consists of 13 residues. The CDR3 DNA follows: TGTGCCAGCAAAAACGAAAATCCGGTAAAGGCTTTCTTT. Its translation is CASKNENPVKAFF. Supplemented by reference TRBV2 and TRBJ1-1, the full variable domain reads EPEVTQTPSHQVTQMGQEVILRCVPISNHLYFYWYRQILGQKVEFLVSFYNNEISEKSEIFDDQFSVERPDGSNFTLKIRSTKLEDSAMYFCASKNENPVKAFFGQGTRLTVV.

The V and J genes are TRBV19 and TRBJ1-2; D is undetermined. Trimming removed 3 bases from V and 4 bases from J, with 9 bases in between. This CDR3 spans 13 amino acids. Germline lookup yields CDR1 LNHDA and CDR2 SQIVND (reference sequence). The CDR3 DNA is TGTGCCAGTAGTATTACTCTTGCCTATGGCTACACCTTC. This encodes CASSITLAYGYTF. Combining the CDR3 with reference TRBV19 and TRBJ1-2 gives the whole variable domain DGGITQSPKYLFRKEGQNVTLSCEQNLNHDAMYWYRQDPGQGLRLIYYSQIVNDFQKGDIAEGYSVSREKKESFPLTVTSAQKNPTAFYLCASSITLAYGYTFGSGTRLTVV.

The chain recombines TRBV28 with TRBJ2-4; D is ambiguous. Germline V gene sequence: CDR1 MDHEN, CDR2 SYDVKM. The V and J ends lost 6 bases and 3 bases respectively, with 9 bases between them. This CDR3 is 13 amino acids long. CDR3 DNA: TGTGCCAGCAGCCCTGAACTCAAAAACATTCAGTACTTC. Translation gives CASSPELKNIQYF.